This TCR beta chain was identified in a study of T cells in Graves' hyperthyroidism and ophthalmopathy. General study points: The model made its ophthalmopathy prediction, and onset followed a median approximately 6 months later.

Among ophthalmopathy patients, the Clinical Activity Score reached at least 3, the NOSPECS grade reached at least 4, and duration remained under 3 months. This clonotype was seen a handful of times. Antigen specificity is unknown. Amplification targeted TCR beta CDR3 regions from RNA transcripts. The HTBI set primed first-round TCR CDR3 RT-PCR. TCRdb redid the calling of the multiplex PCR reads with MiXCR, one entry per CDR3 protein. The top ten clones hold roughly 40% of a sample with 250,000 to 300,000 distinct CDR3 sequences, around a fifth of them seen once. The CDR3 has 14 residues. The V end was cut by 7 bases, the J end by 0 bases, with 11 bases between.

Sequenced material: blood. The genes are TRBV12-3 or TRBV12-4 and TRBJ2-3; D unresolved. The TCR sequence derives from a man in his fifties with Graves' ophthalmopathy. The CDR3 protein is CASNRSTSTDTQYF. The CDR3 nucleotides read TGTGCCAGCAACCGGAGCACTAGCACAGATACGCAGTATTTT.